This T cell receptor beta chain was identified in a study of blood T cell repertoires in COVID-19. Trimming pared 6 bases from V and 4 bases from J, leaving 17 bases between. Germline V gives CDR1 MNHEY, CDR2 SMNVEV (reference sequence). The CDR3 is 15 residues long. Authors' processing steps: Reference gene primer amplification yielded estimated nucleated cell counts. Sequencing was performed with immunoSEQ multiplex PCR; in TCRdb, only in-frame clones are kept and a portion is missing. Clone size and the V and J calls come from that table; the DNA yielded D and trimming. The sample carries under 300,000 clones, roughly 83% recorded once.

This sequence was found in a man older than 75 with acute or convalescent COVID-19. The sample consisted of peripheral blood. The chain joins TRBV27 to TRBJ2-3; a weak D match, TRBD1 (5 bases). The CDR3: CASRTGVDLADTQYF. CDR3 in DNA: TGTGCCAGCAGAACAGGCGTTGATCTAGCAGATACGCAGTATTTT.